Shown below are 23 T cell receptor beta chains from a single sample sequenced in a study of blood T cells in healthy people across ages. Alongside a J-beta primer mix, a sample-barcoded 5' primer served in a second PCR lasting about 7 to 11 cycles. Each CDR3 protein gets one entry after TCRdb re-called the 5' RACE reads with MiXCR. Counted here are 800,000 to 1,300,000 distinct CDR3 sequences, under 30% occurring once; the ten biggest clones make up around 0.75%. This sample was also put to use in a study of T cells of mothers and their children.

Input material: blood. The receptors here all came from a girl aged 2-10 years in good health.

J is TRBJ2-7 and V is TRBV5-1; 7 nucleotides match TRBD2. The CDR3 covers 14 residues. The germline gives CDR1 SGHRS, CDR2 YFSETQ. V lost 4 bases to trimming and J lost 7 bases; unmatched junction nucleotides: 11. The CDR3 coding sequence is TGCGCCAGCAGCCCAGGACTAGGGACGAGAGAGCAGTACTTC. Amino acid sequence: CASSPGLGTREQYF. Looking up the rest from reference TRBV5-1 and TRBJ2-7 gives the full variable domain: KAGVTQTPRYLIKTRGQQVTLSCSPISGHRSVSWYQQTPGQGLQFLFEYFSETQRNKGNFPGRFSGRQFSNSRSEMNVSTLELGDSALYLCASSPGLGTREQYFGPGTRLTVT.

This clonotype was counted only a few times. This rearrangement joins TRBV12-3 or TRBV12-4 to TRBJ1-2, with D possibly being TRBD1 (6 bases). V dropped 6 bases and J dropped 4 bases, with 18 bases sitting between them. The CDR3 runs 15 residues. Here the CDR3 DNA reads TGTGCCAGCAGCCCGTTGGACAGAGCCGGCTATGGCTACACCTTC. This codes for CASSPLDRAGYGYTF.

The V call is TRBV28, the J call TRBJ2-1; weak D call: TRBD2 (5 bases). The closer fit of TRBJ2-7 to the DNA end suggests the J call may be wrong. CDR3 size: 14 residues. Germline CDR1 reads MDHEN; CDR2 reads SYDVKM. The CDR3 loop reads CASSSEAVSYEQYF. For the CDR3, the DNA is TGTGCCAGCAGTTCCGAAGCGGTCTCCTACGAGCAGTACTTC.

A note on this clonotype: This is likely a read error, given that the CDR3 carries no conserved phenylalanine or tryptophan at its end. This chain links TRBV7-2 with TRBJ2-2; D unresolved. Germline lookup yields CDR1 SGHTA and CDR2 FQGNSA. The CDR3 consists of 12 residues. V lost 4 bases to trimming and J lost 5 bases, with 5 bases between them. The CDR3 spells CASSSNTGELFL. The CDR3, as DNA: TGTGCCAGCAGCTCCAATACCGGGGAGCTGTTTCTT.

V gene TRBV7-6 combines with J gene TRBJ2-1, with D perhaps given as TRBD1 or TRBD2 (5 bases each). Germline CDR1 is SGHVS and CDR2 is FNYEAQ. V was trimmed by 3 bases and J by 5 bases, leaving 11 bases between them. The length of the CDR3 is 14 residues. The chain's CDR3 is CASSFRDQDNEQFF. The CDR3 DNA sequence: TGTGCCAGCAGCTTTAGGGACCAAGACAATGAGCAGTTCTTC. The variable domain in full, with the rest retrieved from reference TRBV7-6 and TRBJ2-1, is GAGVSQSPRYKVTKRGQDVALRCDPISGHVSLYWYRQALGQGPEFLTYFNYEAQQDKSGLPNDRFSAERPEGSISTLTIQRTEQRDSAMYRCASSFRDQDNEQFFGPGTRLTVL.

The chain combines TRBV7-9 with TRBJ2-7; perhaps TRBD2 as D (5 bases). The ends were cut back, 0 bases at V and 3 bases at J, with 9 bases in the middle. The CDR3 runs to 14 residues. Germline CDR1 reads SEHNR; CDR2 reads FQNEAQ (reference sequence). The CDR3 loop reads CASSLAPGNYEQYF. In nucleotides, the CDR3 is TGTGCCAGCAGCTTAGCACCGGGGAACTACGAGCAGTACTTC.

V is TRBV24-1 and J is TRBJ2-5; TRBD1 matches 10 bases. The last part of the DNA fits TRBJ2-1 better; the J call may be wrong. This CDR3 comprises 15 residues. Germline CDR1 is KGHDR and CDR2 is SFDVKD. The CDR3 loop is CATSDRGQGGWEQFF. CDR3 DNA sequence: TGTGCCACCAGTGATCGAGGACAGGGGGGATGGGAGCAGTTCTTC.

The rearrangement joins TRBV6-2 or TRBV6-3 to TRBJ2-5; no clear D. The CDR3 has 16 amino acids. Germline CDR1 is MNHEY and CDR2 is SVGEGT. Between the trimmed V and J ends, which lost 6 bases and 3 bases, there was a span of 20 bases. CDR3 DNA: TGTGCCAGCAGCTATGAGGAAAGGGATATGGAAGAGACCCAGTACTTC. As protein: CASSYEERDMEETQYF.

The V call is TRBV2, the J call TRBJ2-1, with D possibly called TRBD1 or TRBD2 (5 bases each). Germline loops: CDR1 SNHLY, CDR2 FYNNEI. V was cut by 8 bases and J by 6 bases, with 8 bases left in between. This CDR3 comprises 11 residues. This chain's CDR3 is CASGTVNEQFF. The CDR3 region has the DNA TGTGCCAGCGGGACGGTCAATGAGCAGTTCTTC.

This clonotype was counted between two and nine times. The chain combines TRBV6-6 with TRBJ2-7; D perhaps matches TRBD2 (5 bases). V dropped 2 bases and J dropped 2 bases, with 13 bases sitting between them. The CDR3 contains 15 residues. Germline V lookup: CDR1 MNHNY, CDR2 SVGAGI (reference sequence). The CDR3, as DNA: TGTGCCAGCAGTTACCGTCGGGGTCAGGCCTACGAGCAGTACTTC. Protein sequence: CASSYRRGQAYEQYF.

This clonotype was counted only a few times. This chain's CDR3 is CATRDRVSSYNSPLHF. For the CDR3, the DNA is TGTGCCACCCGGGACAGGGTGAGCTCCTATAATTCACCCCTCCACTTT. The V and J genes are TRBV10-3 and TRBJ1-6, with 9 bases lining up with TRBD1. The V and J ends lost 10 bases and 0 bases, in that order; junction bases with no gene match: 7. Germline V gene sequence: CDR1 ENHRY, CDR2 SYGVKD. This CDR3 has 16 amino acids.

This clonotype was seen a handful of times. V is TRBV2 and J is TRBJ2-3; tentative D call: TRBD2 (5 bases). V lost 8 bases, J lost 4 bases, and 16 bases lay in between. CDR3 length: 14 amino acids. Germline lookup yields CDR1 SNHLY and CDR2 FYNNEI. The DNA of the CDR3 is TGTGCCAGCGGACTTAGACTAAACGCAGATACGCAGTATTTT. Amino acid sequence: CASGLRLNADTQYF.

This sequence joins TRBV27 and TRBJ1-6; D remains ambiguous. CDR3 length equals 16 residues. Per germline, CDR1 MNHEY and CDR2 SMNVEV (reference sequence). V was clipped by 8 bases and J by 1 base, with 15 bases between them. The CDR3 region is CASGPIPGSYNSPLHF. Here the CDR3 DNA reads TGTGCCAGCGGACCGATCCCGGGGTCCTATAATTCACCCCTCCACTTT.

This clonotype has more than one count but fewer than ten. The chain recombines TRBV9 with TRBJ2-7; either TRBD1 or TRBD2 may fit D (5 bases each). In germline, CDR1 is SGDLS, CDR2 YYNGEE. CDR3 length: 14 residues. V was shortened by 2 bases and J by 7 bases, with 16 bases between the two germline ends. CDR3 amino acids: CASSVGDGGPEQYF. As DNA, the CDR3 is TGTGCCAGCAGCGTTGGGGACGGAGGCCCGGAGCAGTACTTC.

V usage is TRBV27 and J usage is TRBJ1-1; the D gene is possibly TRBD1 (6 bases). This CDR3 has 13 amino acids. In germline, CDR1 is MNHEY, CDR2 SMNVEV (reference sequence). The V end was cut by 0 bases, the J end by 11 bases, with 13 bases between. DNA of the CDR3: TGTGCCAGCAGTTTATCGATGGGGGGCTTGGCTTTCTTT. Amino acids: CASSLSMGGLAFF.

This chain joins TRBV27 and TRBJ2-5, with D possibly TRBD2 on 6 matching bases. Trimming shortened V by 1 base and J by 5 bases, and 11 bases separated the two germline ends. The CDR3 loop spans 14 amino acids. The germline V gene encodes CDR1 MNHEY and CDR2 SMNVEV (reference sequence). CDR3 DNA: TGTGCCAGCAGTTTATTCTGGGGGAGGGAGACCCAGTACTTC. Its protein is CASSLFWGRETQYF.

The chain joins TRBV27 to TRBJ2-7, with D perhaps being TRBD1 or TRBD2 (5 bases each). Trimming left V 8 bases short and J 1 base short, with 12 bases between. Germline V gene data show CDR1 as MNHEY and CDR2 as SMNVEV (reference sequence). This CDR3 region has 13 residues. CDR3 sequence reads: CASGGTVSYEQYF. CDR3 nucleotide sequence: TGTGCCAGCGGTGGGACGGTTTCCTACGAGCAGTACTTC.

The CDR3 nucleotides are TGTGCCAGCCGGAACGACTATGAGGCCAATATCAATGAGCAGTTCTTC. Translation: CASRNDYEANINEQFF. The rearrangement uses TRBV2 and TRBJ2-1, with a tentative D call TRBD2 (5 bases). The CDR3 extends over 16 amino acids. Per germline, CDR1 SNHLY and CDR2 FYNNEI. Trimming pared 8 bases from V and 6 bases from J, leaving 23 bases between.

This clonotype was counted between two and nine times. DNA of the CDR3: TGCGCCAGCAGCCAATCGAGCGGACAAGAGACCCAGTACTTC. It translates to CASSQSSGQETQYF. The chain employs TRBV4-1 and TRBJ2-5; maybe TRBD2 (5 bases). Germline V CDR1 and CDR2: MGHRA, YSYEKL. This CDR3 is 14 amino acids long. Deletions cut 2 bases from V and 2 bases from J, with 9 bases between.

The table lists this clonotype with a few counts. V is TRBV27 and J is TRBJ2-3; 8 nucleotides agree with TRBD2. J was trimmed by 0 bases and V by 2 bases; bases with no gene match: 10. The germline CDR1 and CDR2 sequences are MNHEY and SMNVEV (reference sequence). The CDR3 has 18 amino acids. The CDR3 DNA sequence: TGTGCCAGCAGTTTACCGCCTTTAGCGGGGCCTAGCACAGATACGCAGTATTTT. It translates to CASSLPPLAGPSTDTQYF.

The genes are TRBV6-5 and TRBJ2-5; perhaps TRBD1 as D (5 bases). The DNA end is a closer match to TRBJ2-1, so the J assignment may be wrong. The germline V gene encodes CDR1 MNHEY and CDR2 SVGAGI. This CDR3 contains 13 residues. The DNA of the CDR3 is TGTGCCAGCAGCAGTTCAGGGTTAAGTGAGCAGTTCTTC. It specifies CASSSSGLSEQFF.

This clonotype was counted a few times. The chain uses TRBV5-6 and TRBJ2-1, with a tentative D call TRBD2 (6 bases). Trimming removed 4 bases from V and 7 bases from J, with 21 bases in between. Per germline, CDR1 SGHDT and CDR2 YYEEEE. The CDR3 consists of 16 residues. The CDR3 sequence: CASSGERLGFRNEQFF. The CDR3 DNA follows: TGTGCCAGCAGCGGAGAAAGACTAGGTTTTAGAAATGAGCAGTTCTTC.

The chain links TRBV5-1 to TRBJ2-3; D is uncertain. This CDR3 has 13 amino acids. V was trimmed by 1 base and J by 6 bases, leaving 9 bases between them. Looked up from germline, CDR1 is SGHRS and CDR2 is YFSETQ. The CDR3: CASSLRRADTQYF. The CDR3 nucleotides are TGCGCCAGCAGCTTGAGAAGGGCTGATACGCAGTATTTT.